The 2 T cell receptor beta chains below come from one sample, sequenced in a study of neurological immune-mediated disorders. Time point of the sample: longitudinal time-point 3. TCRdb fed the 5' RACE reads into MiXCR, producing one record per CDR3 protein. The sample lists approximately 50,000 distinct CDR3 sequences, 7% to 9% seen once, with about 2% in the top ten. Input material: PBMCs. Receptor source: a woman aged 40 to 50 in good health.

This clonotype was seen ten or more times. The V gene is TRBV27, the J gene TRBJ2-1, with TRBD1 matching over 7 bases. Trimming cost V 6 bases and J 13 bases; bases outside gene matches: 9. In germline, CDR1 is MNHEY, CDR2 SMNVEV (reference sequence). The CDR3 consists of 12 residues. The CDR3 protein is CASRGRTGLQFF. The CDR3 DNA sequence: TGTGCCAGCAGGGGCAGGACAGGACTCCAGTTCTTC.

Ten or more counts support this clonotype. The chain uses TRBV5-1 and TRBJ2-2; D gene unclear. V was clipped by 4 bases and J by 0 bases, with 13 bases between them. The CDR3 spans 16 residues. Germline CDR1 and CDR2: SGHRS and YFSETQ. The CDR3 region is CASSTTASTNTGELFF. The CDR3 nucleotides read TGCGCCAGCAGCACAACAGCGAGCACGAACACCGGGGAGCTGTTTTTT.